This TCR beta chain emerged from a study of identical twins. V lost 2 bases, J lost 6 bases, and 11 bases lay in between. There are 13 residues in the CDR3. CDR1 and CDR2 (germline): MNHEY, SMNVEV (reference sequence). Study-level findings and limits: Models underpredicted monozygotic twin sharing of out-of-frame TCR alpha. The more abundant beta clonotypes in cord blood had fewer insertions, and memory repertoires did not show this.

This clonotype was seen only a few times. Its antigen is unknown. One entry per CDR3 protein results from TCRdb running MiXCR on the 5' RACE reads. The data show approximately 250,000 distinct CDR3 sequences, 6.5% seen once. These data were also filed under a second study, of T cells expressing NK-cell markers.

This clonotype was obtained from a woman aged 18-30 years in good health. The sample taken for sequencing was CD8+ T cells sorted from blood. The genes are TRBV27 and TRBJ2-7, with D uncertain. This CDR3 reads CASSLDGFLEQYF. The DNA of the CDR3 is TGTGCCAGCAGTTTAGACGGTTTTCTCGAGCAGTACTTC.